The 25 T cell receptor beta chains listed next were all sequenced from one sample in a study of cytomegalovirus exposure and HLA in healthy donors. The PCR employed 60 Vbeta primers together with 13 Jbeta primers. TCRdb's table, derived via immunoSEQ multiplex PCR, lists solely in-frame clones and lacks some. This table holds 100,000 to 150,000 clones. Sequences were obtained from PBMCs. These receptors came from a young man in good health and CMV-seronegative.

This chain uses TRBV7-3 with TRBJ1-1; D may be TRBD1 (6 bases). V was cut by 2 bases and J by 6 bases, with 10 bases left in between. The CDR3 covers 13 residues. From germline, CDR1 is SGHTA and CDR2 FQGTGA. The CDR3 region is CASSLGGSAEAFF. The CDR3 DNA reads TGTGCCAGCAGCTTAGGGGGCAGCGCTGAAGCTTTCTTT.

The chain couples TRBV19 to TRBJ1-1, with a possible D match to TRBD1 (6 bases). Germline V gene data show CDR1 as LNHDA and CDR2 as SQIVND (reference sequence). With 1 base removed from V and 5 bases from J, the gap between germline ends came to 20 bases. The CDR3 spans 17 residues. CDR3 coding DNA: TGTGCCAGTAGTATAGTTGGACAGCGGGGCCTGGGGACTGAAGCTTTCTTT. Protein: CASSIVGQRGLGTEAFF.

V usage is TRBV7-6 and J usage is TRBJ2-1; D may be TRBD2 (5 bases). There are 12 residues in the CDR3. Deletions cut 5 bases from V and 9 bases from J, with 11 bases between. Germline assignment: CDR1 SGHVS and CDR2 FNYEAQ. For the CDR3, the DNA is TGTGCCAGCAGCGGGCGTGAGGGTGAGCAGTTCTTC. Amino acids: CASSGREGEQFF. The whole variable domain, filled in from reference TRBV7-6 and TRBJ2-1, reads GAGVSQSPRYKVTKRGQDVALRCDPISGHVSLYWYRQALGQGPEFLTYFNYEAQQDKSGLPNDRFSAERPEGSISTLTIQRTEQRDSAMYRCASSGREGEQFFGPGTRLTVL.

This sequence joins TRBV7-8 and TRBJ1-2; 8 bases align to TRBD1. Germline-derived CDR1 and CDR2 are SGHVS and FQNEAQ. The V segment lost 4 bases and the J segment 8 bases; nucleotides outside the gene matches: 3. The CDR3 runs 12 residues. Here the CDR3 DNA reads TGTGCCAGCAGCTCCAGGGGGCGAGGCTACACCTTC. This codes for CASSSRGRGYTF.

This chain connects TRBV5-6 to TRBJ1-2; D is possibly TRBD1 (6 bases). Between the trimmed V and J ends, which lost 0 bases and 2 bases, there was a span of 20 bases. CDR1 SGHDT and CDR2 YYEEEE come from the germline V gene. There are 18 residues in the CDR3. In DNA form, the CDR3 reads TGTGCCAGCAGCTTGGGGACAACCCGGGACACCTGGAACTATGGCTACACCTTC. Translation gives CASSLGTTRDTWNYGYTF.

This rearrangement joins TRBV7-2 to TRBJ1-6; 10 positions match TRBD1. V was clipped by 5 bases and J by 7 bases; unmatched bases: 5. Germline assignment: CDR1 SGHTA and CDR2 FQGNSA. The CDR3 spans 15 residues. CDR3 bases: TGTGCCAGCAGCGGCGGGACAGGGGAAAATTCACCCCTCCACTTT. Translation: CASSGGTGENSPLHF.

CDR3 bases: TGTGCCAGTAGTATCGTCGGGACAGGGGGCTACGAGCAGTACTTC. Translated, it gives CASSIVGTGGYEQYF. This chain uses TRBV19 with TRBJ2-7; 11 bases fit TRBD1. With 3 bases clipped from V and 3 bases from J, the junction kept 4 bases outside the gene matches. Germline loops: CDR1 LNHDA, CDR2 SQIVND (reference sequence). The CDR3 consists of 15 residues.

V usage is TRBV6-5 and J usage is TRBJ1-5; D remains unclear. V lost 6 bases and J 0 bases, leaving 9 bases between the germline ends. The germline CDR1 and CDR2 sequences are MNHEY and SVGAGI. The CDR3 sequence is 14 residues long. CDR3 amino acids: CASSVRGSNQPQHF. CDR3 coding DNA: TGTGCCAGCAGCGTTAGAGGTAGCAATCAGCCCCAGCATTTT.

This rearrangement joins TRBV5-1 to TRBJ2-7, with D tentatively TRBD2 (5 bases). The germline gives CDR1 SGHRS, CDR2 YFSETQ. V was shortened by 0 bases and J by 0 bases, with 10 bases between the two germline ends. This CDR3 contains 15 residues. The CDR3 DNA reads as TGCGCCAGCAGCTTGGTCGAGCGGAGCTCCTACGAGCAGTACTTC. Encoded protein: CASSLVERSSYEQYF.

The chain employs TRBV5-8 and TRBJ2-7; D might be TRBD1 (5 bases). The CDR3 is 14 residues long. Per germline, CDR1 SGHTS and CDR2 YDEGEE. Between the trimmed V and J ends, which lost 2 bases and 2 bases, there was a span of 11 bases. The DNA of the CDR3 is TGTGCCAGCAGCTTCCCTGCAGGGACCTACGAGCAGTACTTC. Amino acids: CASSFPAGTYEQYF.

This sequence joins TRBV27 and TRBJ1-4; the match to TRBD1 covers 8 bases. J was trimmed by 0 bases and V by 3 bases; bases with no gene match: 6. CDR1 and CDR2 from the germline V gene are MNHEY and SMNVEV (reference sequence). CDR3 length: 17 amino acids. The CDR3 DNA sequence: TGTGCCAGCAGTTTCGGCCCGGACAGGGCAACTAATGAAAAACTGTTTTTT. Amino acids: CASSFGPDRATNEKLFF. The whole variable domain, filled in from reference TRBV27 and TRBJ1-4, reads EAQVTQNPRYLITVTGKKLTVTCSQNMNHEYMSWYRQDPGLGLRQIYYSMNVEVTDKGDVPEGYKVSRKEKRNFPLILESPSPNQTSLYFCASSFGPDRATNEKLFFGSGTQLSVL.

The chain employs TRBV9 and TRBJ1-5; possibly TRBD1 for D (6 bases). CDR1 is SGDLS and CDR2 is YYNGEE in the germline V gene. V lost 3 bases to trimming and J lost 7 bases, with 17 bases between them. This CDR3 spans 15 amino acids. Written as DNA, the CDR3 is TGTGCCAGCAGCGCCGGAGGGGGGGTTAACCAGCCCCAGCATTTT. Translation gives CASSAGGGVNQPQHF.

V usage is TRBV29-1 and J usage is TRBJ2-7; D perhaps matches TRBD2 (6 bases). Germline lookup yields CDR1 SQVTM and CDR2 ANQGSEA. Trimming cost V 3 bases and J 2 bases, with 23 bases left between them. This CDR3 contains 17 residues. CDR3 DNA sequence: TGCAGCGTTGAGTATCGGACGAAGGACTATGGTACCTACGAGCAGTACTTC. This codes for CSVEYRTKDYGTYEQYF.

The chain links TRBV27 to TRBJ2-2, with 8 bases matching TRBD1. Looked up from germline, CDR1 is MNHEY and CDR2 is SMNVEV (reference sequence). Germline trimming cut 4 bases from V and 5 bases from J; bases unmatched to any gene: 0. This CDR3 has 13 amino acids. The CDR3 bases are TGTGCCAGCAGTTGGACAGGGACCGGGGAGCTGTTTTTT. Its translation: CASSWTGTGELFF.

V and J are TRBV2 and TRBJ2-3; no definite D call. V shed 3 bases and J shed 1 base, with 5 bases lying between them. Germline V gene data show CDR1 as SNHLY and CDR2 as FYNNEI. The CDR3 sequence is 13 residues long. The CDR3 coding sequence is TGTGCCAGCAGTGACTTAGGCACAGATACGCAGTATTTT. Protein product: CASSDLGTDTQYF.

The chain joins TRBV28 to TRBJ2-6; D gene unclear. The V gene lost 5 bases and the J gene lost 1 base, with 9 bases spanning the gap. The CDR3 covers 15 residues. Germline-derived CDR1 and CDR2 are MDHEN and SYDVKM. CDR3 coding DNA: TGTGCCAGCAGTATAATACAGTCTGGGGCCAACGTCCTGACTTTC. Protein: CASSIIQSGANVLTF.

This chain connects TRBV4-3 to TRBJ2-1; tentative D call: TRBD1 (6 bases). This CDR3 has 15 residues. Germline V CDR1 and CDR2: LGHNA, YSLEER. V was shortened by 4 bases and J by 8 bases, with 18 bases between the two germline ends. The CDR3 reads CASSPYLQGVDEQFF. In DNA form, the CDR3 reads TGCGCCAGCAGCCCGTATTTACAGGGTGTTGATGAGCAGTTCTTC.

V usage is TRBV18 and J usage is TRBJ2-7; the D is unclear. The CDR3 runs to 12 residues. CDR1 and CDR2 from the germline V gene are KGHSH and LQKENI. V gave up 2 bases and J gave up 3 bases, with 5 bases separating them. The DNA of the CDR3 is TGTGCCAGCTCACCAAACAGCTACGAGCAGTACTTC. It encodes CASSPNSYEQYF.

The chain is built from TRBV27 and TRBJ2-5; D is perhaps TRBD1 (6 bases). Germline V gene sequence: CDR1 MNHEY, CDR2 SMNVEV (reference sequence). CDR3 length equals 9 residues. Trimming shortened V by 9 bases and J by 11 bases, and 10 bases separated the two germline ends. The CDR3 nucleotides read TGTGCCAGTGGGACACAGCAGTACTTC. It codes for CASGTQQYF.

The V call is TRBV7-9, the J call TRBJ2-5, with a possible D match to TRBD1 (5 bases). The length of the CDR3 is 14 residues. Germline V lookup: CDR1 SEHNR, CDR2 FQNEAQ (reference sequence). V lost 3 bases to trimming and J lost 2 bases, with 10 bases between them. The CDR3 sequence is CASSFIGAQETQYF. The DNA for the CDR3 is TGTGCCAGCAGCTTTATAGGGGCGCAAGAGACCCAGTACTTC. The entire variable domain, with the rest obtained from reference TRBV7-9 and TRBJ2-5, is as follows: DTGVSQNPRHKITKRGQNVTFRCDPISEHNRLYWYRQTLGQGPEFLTYFQNEAQLEKSRLLSDRFSAERPKGSFSTLEIQRTEQGDSAMYLCASSFIGAQETQYFGPGTRLLVL.

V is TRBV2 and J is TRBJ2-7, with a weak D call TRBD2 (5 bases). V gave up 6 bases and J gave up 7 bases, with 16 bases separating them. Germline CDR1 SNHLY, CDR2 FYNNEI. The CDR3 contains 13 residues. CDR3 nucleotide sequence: TGTGCCAGCAGGGGTGTCGTTACGGGAGAGCAGTACTTC. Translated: CASRGVVTGEQYF.

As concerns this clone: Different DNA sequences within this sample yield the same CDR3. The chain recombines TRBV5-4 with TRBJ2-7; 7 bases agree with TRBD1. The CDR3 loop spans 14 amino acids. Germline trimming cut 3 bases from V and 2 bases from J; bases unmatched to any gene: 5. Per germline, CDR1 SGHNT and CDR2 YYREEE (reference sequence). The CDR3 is CASSSYRGPYEQYF. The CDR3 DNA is TGTGCCAGCAGCTCCTACAGGGGCCCCTACGAGCAGTACTTC.

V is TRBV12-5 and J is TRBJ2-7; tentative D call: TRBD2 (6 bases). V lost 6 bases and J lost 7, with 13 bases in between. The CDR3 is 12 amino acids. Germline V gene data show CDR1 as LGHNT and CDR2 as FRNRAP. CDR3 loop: CASGIGEEEQYF. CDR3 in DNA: TGTGCTAGTGGCATTGGGGAGGAGGAGCAGTACTTC.

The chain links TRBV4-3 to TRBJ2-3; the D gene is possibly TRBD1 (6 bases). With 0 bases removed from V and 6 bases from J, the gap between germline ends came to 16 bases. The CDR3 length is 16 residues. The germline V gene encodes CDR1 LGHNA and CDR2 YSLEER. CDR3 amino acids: CASSQDPPRGRDTQYF. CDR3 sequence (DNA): TGCGCCAGCAGCCAAGATCCACCCAGGGGTCGGGATACGCAGTATTTT.

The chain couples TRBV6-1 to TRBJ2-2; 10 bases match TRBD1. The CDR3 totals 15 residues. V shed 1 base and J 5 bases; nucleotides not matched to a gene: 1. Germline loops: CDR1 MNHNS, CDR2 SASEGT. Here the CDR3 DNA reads TGTGCCAGCAGTGAAGAGGACAGGGGGACCGGGGAGCTGTTTTTT. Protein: CASSEEDRGTGELFF.